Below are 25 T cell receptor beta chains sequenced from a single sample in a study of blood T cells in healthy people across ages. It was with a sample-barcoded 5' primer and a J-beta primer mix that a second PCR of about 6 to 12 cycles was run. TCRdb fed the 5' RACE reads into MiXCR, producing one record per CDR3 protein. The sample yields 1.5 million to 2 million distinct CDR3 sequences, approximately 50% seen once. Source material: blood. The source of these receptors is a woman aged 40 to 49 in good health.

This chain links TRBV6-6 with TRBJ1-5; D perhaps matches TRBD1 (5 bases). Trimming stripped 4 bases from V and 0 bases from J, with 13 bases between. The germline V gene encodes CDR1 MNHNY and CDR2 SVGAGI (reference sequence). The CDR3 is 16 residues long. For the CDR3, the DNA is TGTGCCAGCAGTTCCCGACAGACCTCTAGCAATCAGCCCCAGCATTTT. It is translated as CASSSRQTSSNQPQHF.

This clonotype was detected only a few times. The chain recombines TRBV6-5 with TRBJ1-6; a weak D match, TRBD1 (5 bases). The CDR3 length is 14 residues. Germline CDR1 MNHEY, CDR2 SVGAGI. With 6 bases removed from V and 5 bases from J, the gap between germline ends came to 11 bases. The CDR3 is CASRQGRHNSPLHF. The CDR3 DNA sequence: TGTGCCAGCAGGCAGGGAAGGCATAATTCACCCCTCCACTTT.

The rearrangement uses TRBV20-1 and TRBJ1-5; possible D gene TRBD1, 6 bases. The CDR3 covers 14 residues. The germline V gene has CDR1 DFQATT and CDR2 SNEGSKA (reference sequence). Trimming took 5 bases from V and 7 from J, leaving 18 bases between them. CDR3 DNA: TGCAGTGCTGGGCGGGGGGGCGCTGGACAGCCCCAGCATTTT. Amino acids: CSAGRGGAGQPQHF.

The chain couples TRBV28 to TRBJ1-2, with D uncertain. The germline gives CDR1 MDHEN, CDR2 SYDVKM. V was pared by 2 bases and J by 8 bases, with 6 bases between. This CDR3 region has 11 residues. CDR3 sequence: CASSLSWGYTF. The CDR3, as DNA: TGTGCCAGCAGTTTAAGCTGGGGCTACACCTTC.

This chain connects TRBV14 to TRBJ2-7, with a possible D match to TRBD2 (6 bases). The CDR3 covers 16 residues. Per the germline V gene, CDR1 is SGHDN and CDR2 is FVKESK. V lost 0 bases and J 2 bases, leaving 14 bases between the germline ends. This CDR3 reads CASSQDPGLGTYEQYF. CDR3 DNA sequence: TGTGCCAGCAGCCAAGACCCGGGACTGGGTACCTACGAGCAGTACTTC.

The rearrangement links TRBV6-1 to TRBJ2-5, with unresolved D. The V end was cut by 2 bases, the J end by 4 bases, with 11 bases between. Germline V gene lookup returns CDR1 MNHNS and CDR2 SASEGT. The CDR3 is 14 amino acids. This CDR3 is CASSEPARVETQYF. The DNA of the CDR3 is TGTGCCAGCAGTGAACCCGCTAGGGTAGAGACCCAGTACTTC.

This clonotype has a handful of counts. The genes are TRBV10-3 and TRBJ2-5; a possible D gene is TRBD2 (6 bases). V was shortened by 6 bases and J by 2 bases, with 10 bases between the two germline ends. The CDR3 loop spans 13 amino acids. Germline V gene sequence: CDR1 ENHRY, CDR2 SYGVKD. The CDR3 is CAISLARQETQYF. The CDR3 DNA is TGTGCCATCAGCCTAGCGCGGCAAGAGACCCAGTACTTC.

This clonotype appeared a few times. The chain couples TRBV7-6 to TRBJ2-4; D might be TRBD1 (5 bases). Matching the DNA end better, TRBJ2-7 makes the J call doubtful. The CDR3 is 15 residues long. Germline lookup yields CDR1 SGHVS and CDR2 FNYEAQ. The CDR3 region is CASSLYQGSAYEQYF. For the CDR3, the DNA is TGTGCCAGCAGCTTATATCAGGGCTCGGCATACGAGCAGTACTTC.

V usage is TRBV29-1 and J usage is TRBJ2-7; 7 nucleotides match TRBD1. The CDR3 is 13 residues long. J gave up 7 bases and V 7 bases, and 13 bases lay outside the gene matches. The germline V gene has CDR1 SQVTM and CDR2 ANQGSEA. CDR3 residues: CSAWTGGGGEQYF. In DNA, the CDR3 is TGCAGCGCATGGACAGGTGGGGGCGGTGAGCAGTACTTC.

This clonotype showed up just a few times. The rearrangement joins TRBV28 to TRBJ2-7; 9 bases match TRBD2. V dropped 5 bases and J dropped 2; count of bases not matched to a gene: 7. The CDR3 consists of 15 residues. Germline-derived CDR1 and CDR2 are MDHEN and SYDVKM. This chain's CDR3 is CASSPGLAYTYEQYF. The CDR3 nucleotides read TGTGCCAGCAGTCCGGGACTAGCTTATACCTACGAGCAGTACTTC.

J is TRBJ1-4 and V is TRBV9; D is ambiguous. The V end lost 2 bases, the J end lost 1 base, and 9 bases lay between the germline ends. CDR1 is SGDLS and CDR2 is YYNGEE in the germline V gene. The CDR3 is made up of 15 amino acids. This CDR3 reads CASSVGIITNEKLFF. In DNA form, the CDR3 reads TGTGCCAGCAGCGTGGGGATTATAACTAATGAAAAACTGTTTTTT.

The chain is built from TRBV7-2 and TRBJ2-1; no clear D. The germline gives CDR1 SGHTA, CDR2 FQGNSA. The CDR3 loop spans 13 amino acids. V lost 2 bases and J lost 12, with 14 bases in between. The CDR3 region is CASSLNIRDGQFF. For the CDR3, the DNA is TGTGCCAGCAGCTTAAACATCAGAGATGGGCAGTTCTTC.

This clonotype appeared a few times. The DNA of the CDR3 is TGTGCCAGCAGCTCCTCTTGGACAGGGGTACAAGAGACCCAGTACTTC. Its translation: CASSSSWTGVQETQYF. The chain links TRBV7-9 to TRBJ2-5, with TRBD1 identical over 9 bases. With V trimmed by 4 bases and J by 2 bases, 8 bases remained unmatched. The CDR3 loop spans 16 amino acids. Germline CDR1 is SEHNR and CDR2 is FQNEAQ (reference sequence).

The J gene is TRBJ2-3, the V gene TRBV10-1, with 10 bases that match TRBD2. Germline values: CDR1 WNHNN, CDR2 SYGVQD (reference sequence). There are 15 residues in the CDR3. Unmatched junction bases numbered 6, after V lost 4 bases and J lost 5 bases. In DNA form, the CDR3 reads TGCGCCAGCAGTGGCCCTAGCGGGGGCTTAGATACGCAGTATTTT. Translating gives CASSGPSGGLDTQYF.

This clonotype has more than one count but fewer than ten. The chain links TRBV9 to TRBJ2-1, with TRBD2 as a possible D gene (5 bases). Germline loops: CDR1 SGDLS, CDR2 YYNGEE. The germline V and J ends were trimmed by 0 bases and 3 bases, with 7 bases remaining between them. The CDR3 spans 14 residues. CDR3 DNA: TGTGCCAGCAGCGTAGTAGGGAGCTACAATGAGCAGTTCTTC. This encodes CASSVVGSYNEQFF.

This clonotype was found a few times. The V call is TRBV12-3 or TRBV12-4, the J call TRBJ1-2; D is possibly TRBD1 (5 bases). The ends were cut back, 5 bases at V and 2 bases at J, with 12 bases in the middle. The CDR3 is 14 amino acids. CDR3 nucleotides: TGTGCCAGCAGTGTCCGTCAGGGAAACTATGGCTACACCTTC. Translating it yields CASSVRQGNYGYTF.

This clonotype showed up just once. CDR3 in amino acids: CASSDHPADTQYF. The CDR3 DNA reads TGCGCCAGCAGCGACCACCCGGCAGATACGCAGTATTTT. The chain is built from TRBV5-1 and TRBJ2-3; D not certain. V lost 4 bases to trimming and J lost 4 bases, with 10 bases between them. Germline values: CDR1 SGHRS, CDR2 YFSETQ. This CDR3 has 13 amino acids.

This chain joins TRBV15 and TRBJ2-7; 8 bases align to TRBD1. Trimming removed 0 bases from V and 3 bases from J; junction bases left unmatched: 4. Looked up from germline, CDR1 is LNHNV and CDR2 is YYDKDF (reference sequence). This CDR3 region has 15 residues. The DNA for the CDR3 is TGTGCCACCAGCAGAGAAGGCGGGACAGGCTACGAGCAGTACTTC. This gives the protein CATSREGGTGYEQYF.

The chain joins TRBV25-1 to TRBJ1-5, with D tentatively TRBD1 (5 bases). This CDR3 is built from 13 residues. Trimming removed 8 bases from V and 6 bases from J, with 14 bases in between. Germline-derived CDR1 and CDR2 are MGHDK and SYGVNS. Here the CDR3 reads CASSQVGVQPQHF. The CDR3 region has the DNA TGTGCCAGCTCACAGGTTGGAGTTCAGCCCCAGCATTTT.

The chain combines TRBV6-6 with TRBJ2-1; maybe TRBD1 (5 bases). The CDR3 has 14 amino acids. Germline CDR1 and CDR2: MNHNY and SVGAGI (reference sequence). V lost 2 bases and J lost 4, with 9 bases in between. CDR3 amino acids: CASSYTQEYNEQFF. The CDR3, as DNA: TGTGCCAGCAGTTACACACAGGAGTACAATGAGCAGTTCTTC.

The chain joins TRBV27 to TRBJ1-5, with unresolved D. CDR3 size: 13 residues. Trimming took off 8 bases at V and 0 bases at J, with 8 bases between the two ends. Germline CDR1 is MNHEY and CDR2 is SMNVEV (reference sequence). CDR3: CASGTLSNQPQHF. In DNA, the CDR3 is TGTGCCAGCGGTACACTTAGCAATCAGCCCCAGCATTTT.

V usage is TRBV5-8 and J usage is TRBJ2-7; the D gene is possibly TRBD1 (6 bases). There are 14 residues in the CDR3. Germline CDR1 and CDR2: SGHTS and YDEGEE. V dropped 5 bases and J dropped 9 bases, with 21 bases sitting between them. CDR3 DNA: TGTGCCAGCAGATCCTGGACGACAGACAGGACGCAGTACTTC. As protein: CASRSWTTDRTQYF.

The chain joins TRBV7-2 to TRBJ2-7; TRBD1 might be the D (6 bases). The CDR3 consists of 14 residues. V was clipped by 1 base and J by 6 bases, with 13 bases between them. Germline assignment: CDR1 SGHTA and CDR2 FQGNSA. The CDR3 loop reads CASSLGGQLREQYF. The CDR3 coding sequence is TGTGCCAGCAGCTTAGGAGGACAGCTACGCGAGCAGTACTTC. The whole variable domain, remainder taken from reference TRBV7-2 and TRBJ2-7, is GAGVSQSPSNKVTEKGKDVELRCDPISGHTALYWYRQSLGQGLEFLIYFQGNSAPDKSGLPSDRFSAERTGGSVSTLTIQRTQQEDSAVYLCASSLGGQLREQYFGPGTRLTVT.

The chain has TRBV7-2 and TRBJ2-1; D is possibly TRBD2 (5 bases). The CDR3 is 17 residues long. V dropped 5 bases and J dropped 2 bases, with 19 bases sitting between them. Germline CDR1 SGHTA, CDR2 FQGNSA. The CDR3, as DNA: TGTGCCAGCAGCCCCACTCGAGGACTCCTTACCTACAATGAGCAGTTCTTC. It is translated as CASSPTRGLLTYNEQFF.

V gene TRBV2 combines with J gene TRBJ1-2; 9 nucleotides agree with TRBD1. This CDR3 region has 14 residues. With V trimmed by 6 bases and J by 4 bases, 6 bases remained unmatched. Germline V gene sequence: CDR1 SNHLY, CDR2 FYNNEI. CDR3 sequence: CASRRTGDGYGYTF. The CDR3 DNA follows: TGTGCCAGCAGAAGGACAGGGGACGGCTATGGCTACACCTTC. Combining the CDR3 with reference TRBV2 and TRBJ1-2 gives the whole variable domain EPEVTQTPSHQVTQMGQEVILRCVPISNHLYFYWYRQILGQKVEFLVSFYNNEISEKSEIFDDQFSVERPDGSNFTLKIRSTKLEDSAMYFCASRRTGDGYGYTFGSGTRLTVV.